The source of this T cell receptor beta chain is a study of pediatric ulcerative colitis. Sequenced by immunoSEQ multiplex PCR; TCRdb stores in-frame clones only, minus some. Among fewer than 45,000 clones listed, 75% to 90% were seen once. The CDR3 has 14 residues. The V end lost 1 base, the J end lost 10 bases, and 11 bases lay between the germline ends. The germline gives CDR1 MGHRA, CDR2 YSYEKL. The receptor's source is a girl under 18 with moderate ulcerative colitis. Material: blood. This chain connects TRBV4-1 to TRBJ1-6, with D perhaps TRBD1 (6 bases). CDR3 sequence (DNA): TGCGCCAGCAGCCAAGTAGGGGGAGGATCACCCCTCCACTTT. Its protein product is CASSQVGGGSPLHF.